Presented here are 19 T cell receptor beta chains from one specimen sequenced in a study of blood T cell repertoires in COVID-19. The data were produced by immunoSEQ multiplex PCR, yet TCRdb's version contains in-frame clones alone and is incomplete. The repertoire holds about 190,000 clones, with approximately 79% as singletons. The material sequenced was PBMCs or T cells enriched from blood (not recorded which). These receptors were obtained from an older woman with acute COVID-19.

This chain uses TRBV13 with TRBJ1-5; D gene ambiguous. CDR3 length: 13 amino acids. V was shortened by 5 bases and J by 6 bases, with 11 bases between the two germline ends. Per germline, CDR1 PRHDT and CDR2 FYEKMQ (reference sequence). The CDR3 bases are TGTGCCAGCAGCCATCTCGGTAGTCAGCCCCAGCATTTT. As protein: CASSHLGSQPQHF.

This clone was picked up one time. The chain couples TRBV5-5 to TRBJ2-7, with 10 bases identical to TRBD1. V shed 4 bases and J 5 bases; nucleotides not matched to a gene: 15. Looked up from germline, CDR1 is SGHKS and CDR2 is YYEKEE (reference sequence). CDR3 length: 17 residues. The DNA for the CDR3 is TGTGCCAGCAGCCAAGCGCCTTGGACAGGGGGTGGAGACGAGCAGTACTTC. Protein: CASSQAPWTGGGDEQYF.

Turning to this clone: Relative to the germline gene, one junction end is altered; a read error may explain this. The rearrangement uses TRBV5-5 and TRBJ1-5, with a weak D call TRBD1 (5 bases). CDR3 length: 15 residues. The germline V gene encodes CDR1 SGHKS and CDR2 YYEKEE (reference sequence). CDR3 coding DNA: TGTGCCGGCAGCCCACAGGATTTTAGCAATCAGCCCCAGCATTTT. Translated, it gives CAGSPQDFSNQPQHF.

V usage is TRBV27 and J usage is TRBJ1-4; 8 nucleotides agree with TRBD1. The V gene end was trimmed by 8 bases and the J gene end by 4 bases; junction bases not matched to a gene: 9. This CDR3 region has 15 residues. Germline CDR1 reads MNHEY; CDR2 reads SMNVEV (reference sequence). CDR3 DNA sequence: TGTGCCAGCCAGAGCCAGGGGGCCGGTAATGAAAAACTGTTTTTT. Translation gives CASQSQGAGNEKLFF.

This clone came up once. The V and J genes are TRBV9 and TRBJ2-1; possibly TRBD2 for D (6 bases). Trimming stripped 3 bases from V and 8 bases from J, with 9 bases between. The CDR3 spans 12 residues. Germline V gene sequence: CDR1 SGDLS, CDR2 YYNGEE. This CDR3 is CASSARGYEQFF. The CDR3 region has the DNA TGTGCCAGCAGCGCGCGGGGCTATGAGCAGTTCTTC.

This chain joins TRBV7-8 and TRBJ1-1; D is unresolved. The V end was cut by 5 bases, the J end by 0 bases, with 10 bases between. Germline V gene lookup returns CDR1 SGHVS and CDR2 FQNEAQ. CDR3 length equals 14 residues. The CDR3 nucleotides are TGTGCCAGCAGCCCATCGGCGGTGAACACTGAAGCTTTCTTT. This sequence encodes CASSPSAVNTEAFF.

The CDR3 reads CASSSQGRETQYF. CDR3 DNA: TGCGCCAGCAGCTCTCAGGGCCGGGAGACCCAGTACTTC. The chain carries TRBV5-1 and TRBJ2-5; possible D gene TRBD1, 5 bases. CDR1 SGHRS and CDR2 YFSETQ come from the germline V gene. The CDR3 is 13 amino acids. Trimming took off 3 bases at V and 5 bases at J, with 11 bases between the two ends.

V and J are TRBV6-5 and TRBJ2-3; weak D call: TRBD2 (5 bases). Deletions cut 6 bases from V and 0 bases from J, with 13 bases between. The CDR3 spans 15 residues. Germline V gene data show CDR1 as MNHEY and CDR2 as SVGAGI. This chain's CDR3 is CASSLGLFSTDTQYF. As DNA, the CDR3 is TGTGCCAGCAGCCTAGGACTGTTTAGCACAGATACGCAGTATTTT.

The chain uses TRBV19 and TRBJ1-4, with 7 bases that match TRBD1. Germline V lookup: CDR1 LNHDA, CDR2 SQIVND (reference sequence). Trimming removed 6 bases from V and 8 bases from J; junction bases left unmatched: 15. The CDR3 extends over 16 amino acids. CDR3 region: CASRTSTGAIEEKLFF. In DNA, the CDR3 is TGTGCCAGTAGAACATCAACAGGGGCTATAGAGGAAAAACTGTTTTTT.

The V call is TRBV11-2, the J call TRBJ1-5; D unresolved. CDR1 and CDR2 (germline): SGHAT, FQNNGV. The CDR3 covers 13 residues. The V end lost 3 bases, the J end lost 8 bases, and 11 bases lay between the germline ends. The chain's CDR3 is CASSFGSDKPQHF. CDR3 sequence (DNA): TGTGCCAGCAGCTTCGGGTCGGATAAGCCCCAGCATTTT.

This clone was seen more than once but under ten times. The V gene is TRBV5-1, the J gene TRBJ1-1; TRBD1 is a possible D gene (5 bases). In germline, CDR1 is SGHRS, CDR2 YFSETQ. V lost 0 bases and J lost 5, with 8 bases in between. This CDR3 contains 13 residues. CDR3 in DNA: TGCGCCAGCAGCTTGGGGACAAAAACTGAAGCTTTCTTT. Translation: CASSLGTKTEAFF.

The chain has TRBV9 and TRBJ2-1, with TRBD1 as a possible D gene (5 bases). This CDR3 region has 14 residues. Looked up from germline, CDR1 is SGDLS and CDR2 is YYNGEE. With 0 bases removed from V and 8 bases from J, the gap between germline ends came to 12 bases. Written as DNA, the CDR3 is TGTGCCAGCAGCGTAGGCAGGGTAGTAGATGAGCAGTTCTTC. It yields the protein CASSVGRVVDEQFF.

This clone appeared once. Compared with germline, one end of the junction differs, possibly owing to a read error. V usage is TRBV6-1 and J usage is TRBJ1-2; 7 positions match TRBD1. The CDR3 extends over 12 amino acids. Germline values: CDR1 MNHNS, CDR2 SASEGT. CDR3 loop: CASREDRAGYTF. The CDR3, as DNA: TGTGCCAGCAGGGAAGACAGGGCTGGCTACACCTTC.

This rearrangement joins TRBV30 to TRBJ1-3; 9 bases match TRBD1. Per germline, CDR1 GTSNPN and CDR2 SVGIG (reference sequence). V lost 7 bases, J lost 1 base, and 2 bases stayed unmatched. This CDR3 has 13 residues. CDR3 bases: TGTGCCTTTGACAGGGGGTCTGGAAACACCATATATTTT. This sequence encodes CAFDRGSGNTIYF.

This chain links TRBV10-2 with TRBJ1-1, with 9 bases aligning to TRBD1. V lost 0 bases and J lost 4; bases outside the gene matches: 3. Germline V gives CDR1 WSHSY, CDR2 SAAADI. The CDR3 is 15 residues long. The CDR3 loop is CASSESKQGATEAFF. The DNA for the CDR3 is TGCGCCAGCAGTGAGTCGAAACAGGGGGCCACTGAAGCTTTCTTT.

The gene calls are TRBV10-3 and TRBJ1-6, with 7 bases aligning to TRBD1. The CDR3 has 13 amino acids. From germline, CDR1 is ENHRY and CDR2 SYGVKD. V shed 8 bases, J shed 8 bases, and the junction held 6 bases outside the gene matches. The CDR3 nucleotides are TGTGCCATCGCGAGACAGGGCGATTCACCCCTCCACTTT. Translating it yields CAIARQGDSPLHF.

This clone was observed a single time. This chain uses TRBV28 with TRBJ1-1, with TRBD1 as a possible D gene (5 bases). Germline CDR1 reads MDHEN; CDR2 reads SYDVKM. The CDR3 totals 16 residues. Trimming removed 2 bases at V and 3 bases at J, with 16 bases between. The CDR3 loop reads CASSLMSGWGDTEAFF. In DNA form, the CDR3 reads TGTGCCAGCAGTTTAATGTCCGGGTGGGGGGACACTGAAGCTTTCTTT. Combining the CDR3 with reference TRBV28 and TRBJ1-1 gives the whole variable domain DVKVTQSSRYLVKRTGEKVFLECVQDMDHENMFWYRQDPGLGLRLIYFSYDVKMKEKGDIPEGYSVSREKKERFSLILESASTNQTSMYLCASSLMSGWGDTEAFFGQGTRLTVV.

The rearrangement links TRBV2 to TRBJ2-2, with a tentative D call TRBD2 (5 bases). The CDR3 sequence is 16 residues long. Trimming left V 6 bases short and J 6 bases short, with 20 bases between. Germline assignment: CDR1 SNHLY and CDR2 FYNNEI. DNA of the CDR3: TGTGCCAGCAGGGCCGAGGGCCATACGAGAGCCGGGGAGCTGTTTTTT. This sequence encodes CASRAEGHTRAGELFF.

The chain is built from TRBV13 and TRBJ2-2; D call uncertain. CDR3 size: 15 residues. The germline gives CDR1 PRHDT, CDR2 FYEKMQ (reference sequence). V lost 0 bases and J lost 0, with 5 bases in between. CDR3 sequence reads: CASSLGQSNTGELFF. CDR3 nucleotides: TGTGCCAGCAGCTTAGGACAGTCGAACACCGGGGAGCTGTTTTTT.